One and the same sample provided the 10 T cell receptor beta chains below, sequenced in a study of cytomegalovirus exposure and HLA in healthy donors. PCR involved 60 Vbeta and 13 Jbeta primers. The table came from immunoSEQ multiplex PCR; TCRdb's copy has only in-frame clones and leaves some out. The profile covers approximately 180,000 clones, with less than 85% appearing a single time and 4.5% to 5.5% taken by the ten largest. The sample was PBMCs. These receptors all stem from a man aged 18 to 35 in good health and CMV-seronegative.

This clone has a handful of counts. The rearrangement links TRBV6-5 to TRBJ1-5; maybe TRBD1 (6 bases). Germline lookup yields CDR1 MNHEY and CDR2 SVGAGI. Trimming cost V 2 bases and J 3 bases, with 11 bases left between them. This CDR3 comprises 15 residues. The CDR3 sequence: CASSYSSGANQPQHF. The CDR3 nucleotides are TGTGCCAGCAGTTACAGCTCAGGGGCCAATCAGCCCCAGCATTTT.

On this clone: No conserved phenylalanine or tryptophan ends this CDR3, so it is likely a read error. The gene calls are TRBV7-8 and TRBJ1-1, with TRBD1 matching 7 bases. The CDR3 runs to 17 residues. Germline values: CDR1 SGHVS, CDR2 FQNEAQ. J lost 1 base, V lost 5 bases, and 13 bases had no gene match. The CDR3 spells CASSADRAWWGNTEAFL. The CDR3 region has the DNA TGTGCCAGCAGCGCCGACAGGGCGTGGTGGGGGAACACTGAAGCTTTCCTT.

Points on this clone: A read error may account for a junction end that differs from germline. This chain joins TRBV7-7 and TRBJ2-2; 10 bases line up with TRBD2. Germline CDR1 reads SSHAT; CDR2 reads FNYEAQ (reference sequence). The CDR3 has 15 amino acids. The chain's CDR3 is CASSPSGRGTGELFF. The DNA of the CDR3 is TGTGCTAGCAGCCCAAGCGGGAGGGGGACCGGGGAGCTGTTTTTT.

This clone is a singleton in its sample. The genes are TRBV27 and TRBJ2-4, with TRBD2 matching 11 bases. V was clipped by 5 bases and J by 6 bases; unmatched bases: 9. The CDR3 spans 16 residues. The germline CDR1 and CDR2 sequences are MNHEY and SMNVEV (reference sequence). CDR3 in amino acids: CASSQIAGGLINIQYF. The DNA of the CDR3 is TGTGCCAGCAGTCAGATAGCGGGGGGGCTGATAAACATTCAGTACTTC.

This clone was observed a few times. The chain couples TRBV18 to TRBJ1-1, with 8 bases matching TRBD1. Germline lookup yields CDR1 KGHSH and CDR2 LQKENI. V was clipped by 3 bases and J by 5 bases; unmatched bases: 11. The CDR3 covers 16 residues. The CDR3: CASSPNRTGLKTEAFF. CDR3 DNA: TGTGCCAGCTCACCTAACCGGACAGGGCTAAAGACTGAAGCTTTCTTT.

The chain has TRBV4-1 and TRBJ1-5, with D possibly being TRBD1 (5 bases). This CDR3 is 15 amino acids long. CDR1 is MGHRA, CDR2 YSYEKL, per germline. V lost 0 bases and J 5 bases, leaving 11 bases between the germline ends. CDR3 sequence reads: CASSQDGGVDQPQHF. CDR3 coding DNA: TGCGCCAGCAGCCAAGATGGGGGGGTTGATCAGCCCCAGCATTTT.

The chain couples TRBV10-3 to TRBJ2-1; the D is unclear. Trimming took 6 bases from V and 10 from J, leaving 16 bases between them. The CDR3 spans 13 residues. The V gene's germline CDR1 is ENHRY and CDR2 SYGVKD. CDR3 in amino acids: CAISLNQAWEQFF. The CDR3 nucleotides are TGTGCCATCAGCCTAAATCAGGCTTGGGAGCAGTTCTTC.

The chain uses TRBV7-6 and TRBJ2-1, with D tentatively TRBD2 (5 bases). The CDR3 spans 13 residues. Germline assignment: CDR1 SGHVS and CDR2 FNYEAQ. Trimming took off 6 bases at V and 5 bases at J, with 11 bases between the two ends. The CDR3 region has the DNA TGTGCCAGCAGGGACTCCATGAACAATGAGCAGTTCTTC. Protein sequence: CASRDSMNNEQFF.

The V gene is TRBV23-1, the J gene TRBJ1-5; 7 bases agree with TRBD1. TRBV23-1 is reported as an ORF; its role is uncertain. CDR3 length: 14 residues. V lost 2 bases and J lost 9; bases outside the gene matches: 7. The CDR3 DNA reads TGCGCCAGCAGTCAAGGGACAGAAGTGGGGCCCCAGCATTTT. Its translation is CASSQGTEVGPQHF.

CDR3 in DNA: TGTGCCAGCAGTGCTGAGGGGGCCAGCACAGATACGCAGTATTTT. Encoded protein: CASSAEGASTDTQYF. The chain is built from TRBV2 and TRBJ2-3; TRBD1 matches at 7 bases. Germline lookup yields CDR1 SNHLY and CDR2 FYNNEI. J was trimmed by 0 bases and V by 4 bases; bases with no gene match: 4. This CDR3 has 15 amino acids.